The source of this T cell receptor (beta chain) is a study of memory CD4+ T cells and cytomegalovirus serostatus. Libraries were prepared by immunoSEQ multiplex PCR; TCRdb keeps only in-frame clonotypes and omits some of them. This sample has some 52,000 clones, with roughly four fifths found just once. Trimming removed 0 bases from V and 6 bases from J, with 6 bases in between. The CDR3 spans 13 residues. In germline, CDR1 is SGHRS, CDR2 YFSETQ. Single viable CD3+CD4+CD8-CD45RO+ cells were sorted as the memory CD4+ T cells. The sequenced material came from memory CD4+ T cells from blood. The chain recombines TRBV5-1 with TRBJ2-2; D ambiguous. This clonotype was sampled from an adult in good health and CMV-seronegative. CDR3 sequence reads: CASSLEYSGELFF. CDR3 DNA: TGCGCCAGCAGCTTGGAATATTCCGGGGAGCTGTTTTTT. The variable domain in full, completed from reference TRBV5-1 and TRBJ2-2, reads KAGVTQTPRYLIKTRGQQVTLSCSPISGHRSVSWYQQTPGQGLQFLFEYFSETQRNKGNFPGRFSGRQFSNSRSEMNVSTLELGDSALYLCASSLEYSGELFFGEGSRLTVL.